This T cell receptor (beta chain) was recorded in a study of molecular identifiers for immune sequencing clone quantification. Study results and caveats: Jurkat TCR RNA that was spiked in from one cell was reportedly detectable among roughly 1 million naive cells. Clone sizes could be underestimated for highly expanded clones when identical TCR molecules share a barcode.

This clonotype was seen ten or more times. Antigen: not known. Germline V lookup: CDR1 MNHEY, CDR2 SVGAGI. V lost 4 bases and J lost 3, with 10 bases in between. The CDR3 consists of 13 residues. Libraries of naive CD8 T cells were made from about 20,000 to 1,000,000 sorted cells. They used 10%, 30% or 50% RNA. Listed TCR primers, together with previously described methods, were used for the bulk TCR libraries. TCRdb used MiXCR to reprocess the PCR reads, holding one entry per CDR3 protein. The data show about 640,000 distinct CDR3 sequences, with 20% seen just once and roughly 0.83% held by the top ten.

This receptor was identified in a human donor in good health. Some libraries in this study had Jurkat cell RNA spiked in. The sequenced material came from naive CD8+ T cells from blood, with Jurkat cell RNA spiked in. Specified subset: FACS-sorted CD8+CD4-CCR7+CD45RA+ naive T cells. V gene TRBV6-5 combines with J gene TRBJ2-7, with D possibly called TRBD1 or TRBD2 (5 bases each). CDR3 nucleotides: TGTGCCAGCAGTTCCTTGAGGGGCTACGAGCAGTACTTC. Protein: CASSSLRGYEQYF.